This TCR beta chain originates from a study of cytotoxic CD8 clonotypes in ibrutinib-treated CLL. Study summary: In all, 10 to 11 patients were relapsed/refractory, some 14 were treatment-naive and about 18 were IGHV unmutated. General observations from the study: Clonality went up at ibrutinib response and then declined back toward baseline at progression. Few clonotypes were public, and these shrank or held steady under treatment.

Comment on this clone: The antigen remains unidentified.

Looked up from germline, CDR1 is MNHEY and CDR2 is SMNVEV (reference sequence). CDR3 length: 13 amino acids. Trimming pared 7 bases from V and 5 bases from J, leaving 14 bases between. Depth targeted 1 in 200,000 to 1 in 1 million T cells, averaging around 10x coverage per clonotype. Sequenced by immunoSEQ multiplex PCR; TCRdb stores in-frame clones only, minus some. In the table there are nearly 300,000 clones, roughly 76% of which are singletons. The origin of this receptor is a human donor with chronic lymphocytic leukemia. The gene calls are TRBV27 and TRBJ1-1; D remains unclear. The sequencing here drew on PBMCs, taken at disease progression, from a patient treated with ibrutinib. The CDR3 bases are TGTGCCAGCATGACCGTCCCCGGGACTGAAGCTTTCTTT. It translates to CASMTVPGTEAFF.